This T cell receptor (beta chain) was obtained from a study of response to subunit inactivated influenza vaccine. This clonotype was recorded many times. TCRdb itself ran the RT-PCR reads through MiXCR, one entry per CDR3 protein. Of about 170,000 distinct CDR3 sequences in the sample, about 12% were seen once. Trimming took off 3 bases at V and 9 bases at J, with 12 bases between the two ends. CDR3 size: 12 residues. Germline V CDR1 and CDR2: SQVTM, ANQGSEA. These records were also assigned to another study, of T cells expressing NK-cell markers. In that study: 5'RACE template switching built TCR beta cDNA with unique molecular identifiers. These clonotypes additionally ranked first within the CD3+CD56-NKG2C+ fraction of a few donors.

The specimen was CD8+ T cells sorted from PBMCs, collected less than 13 days after vaccination. The chain is built from TRBV29-1 and TRBJ2-1, with a possible D match to TRBD2 (5 bases). This TCR derives from a man aged 45-65 years who received an inactivated influenza vaccine. The CDR3 here is CSVEASLGEQFF. DNA for the CDR3: TGCAGCGTTGAGGCTAGCTTGGGTGAGCAGTTCTTC.